A single sample gave rise to the 9 T cell receptor beta chains below, sequenced in a study of human T cells and chemical hapten exposure. TCRdb processed the RACE reads anew with MiXCR; each CDR3 protein has one entry. This sample has about 120,000 distinct CDR3 sequences, with approximately 13% found just once. As for time point: patch test 1, 2 weeks after DPC sensitization. The treatment here: therapeutic diphenylcyclopropenone sensitization with weekly scalp DPC. Sequencing was performed on whole blood, taken in connection with sensitization to the hapten diphenylcyclopropenone (DPC). The source is a man aged 18 to 30 with alopecia areata. Some clones in this sample may be carry-over from other donors' samples.

This clonotype showed up just a few times. The V call is TRBV24-1, the J call TRBJ2-3, with 8 bases aligning to TRBD1. V was pared by 3 bases and J by 4 bases, with 2 bases of the junction left unmatched. Germline CDR1 KGHDR, CDR2 SFDVKD. This CDR3 region has 14 residues. CDR3 in DNA: TGTGCCACCAGTGATCCGACAGGGGCAGATACGCAGTATTTT. Translating it yields CATSDPTGADTQYF.

The sample holds a few counts of this clonotype. J is TRBJ2-3 and V is TRBV27; D perhaps matches TRBD2 (6 bases). CDR1 MNHEY and CDR2 SMNVEV come from the germline V gene (reference sequence). The CDR3 spans 16 residues. V was cut by 0 bases and J by 2 bases, with 12 bases left in between. The chain's CDR3 is CASSLSSRGLTDTQYF. The DNA for the CDR3 is TGTGCCAGCAGTTTATCGTCGCGGGGCCTCACAGATACGCAGTATTTT.

In nucleotides, the CDR3 is TGTGCCAGCAGCTTAGCGTGGGCGGGCACAGATACGCAGTATTTT. This gives the protein CASSLAWAGTDTQYF. J is TRBJ2-3 and V is TRBV7-6; no definite D call. This CDR3 comprises 15 residues. CDR1 is SGHVS, CDR2 FNYEAQ, per germline. V was cut by 0 bases and J by 1 base, with 8 bases left in between.

This clonotype has more than one count but fewer than ten. V gene TRBV4-1 combines with J gene TRBJ1-4; D unresolved. Trimming removed 0 bases at V and 8 bases at J, with 7 bases between. Germline assignment: CDR1 MGHRA and CDR2 YSYEKL. This CDR3 is built from 13 residues. The DNA for the CDR3 is TGCGCCAGCAGCCAAGATCAGGCAGAAAAACTGTTTTTT. Its translation: CASSQDQAEKLFF.

This clonotype was observed many times. V is TRBV7-8 and J is TRBJ1-5; a weak D match, TRBD1 (5 bases). The CDR3 runs 14 residues. With 5 bases removed from V and 1 base from J, the gap between germline ends came to 9 bases. CDR1 is SGHVS and CDR2 is FQNEAQ in the germline V gene. Here the CDR3 DNA reads TGTGCCAGCAGCCCGACAGCAAGCAATCAGCCCCAGCATTTT. Its translation is CASSPTASNQPQHF.

This clonotype was seen a handful of times. V is TRBV11-1 and J is TRBJ2-1, with TRBD1 matching over 8 bases. The CDR3 totals 16 residues. Germline V gene lookup returns CDR1 SGHAT and CDR2 FQDESV (reference sequence). The J segment lost 4 bases and the V segment lost 6 bases, leaving 11 bases of the junction unmatched. CDR3 DNA sequence: TGTGCCAGCAGTAAACCCCAGGGGGCAGGTTACAATGAGCAGTTCTTC. The encoded protein is CASSKPQGAGYNEQFF.

Here the CDR3 reads CASSFSSGTHKNIQYF. Written as DNA, the CDR3 is TGTGCCAGCTCGTTTTCTTCCGGGACTCATAAAAACATTCAGTACTTC. V and J are TRBV18 and TRBJ2-4, with D possibly being TRBD2 (6 bases). In germline, CDR1 is KGHSH, CDR2 LQKENI. The CDR3 runs to 16 residues. Deletions cut 6 bases from V and 4 bases from J, with 19 bases between.

The chain combines TRBV20-1 with TRBJ1-1; D call uncertain. Trimming cost V 5 bases and J 1 base, with 11 bases left between them. Germline-derived CDR1 and CDR2 are DFQATT and SNEGSKA (reference sequence). The CDR3 totals 13 residues. Here the CDR3 DNA reads TGCAGTGCTTCAGGACTGGGGAACACTGAAGCTTTCTTT. This codes for CSASGLGNTEAFF.

This clonotype was detected a few times. The chain has TRBV23-1 and TRBJ2-7, with TRBD2 as a possible D gene (5 bases). TRBV23-1 is designated an ORF whose function remains uncertain. The CDR3 covers 14 residues. Trimming took 0 bases from V and 2 from J, leaving 8 bases between them. In DNA, the CDR3 is TGCGCCAGCAGTCAATCGCGAGGGACCTACGAGCAGTACTTC. This codes for CASSQSRGTYEQYF.